This TCR beta chain was retrieved from a study of T cell clonality in common variable immunodeficiency. Study results and caveats: Compared with controls, CVID subjects had fewer shared TCRbeta clones.

The method was immunoSEQ multiplex PCR; TCRdb's version includes in-frame clones alone and lacks a portion of them. This repertoire holds fewer than 60,000 clones, and none appear only once. The CDR3 is 13 amino acids. Germline V lookup: CDR1 SEHNR, CDR2 FQNEAQ (reference sequence). V dropped 4 bases and J dropped 7 bases, with 12 bases sitting between them. This clone came up many times. Its specificity is unknown. Read sequence stops 3 residues before the CDR3 end, and the germline J gene provides the missing end. The sequence came from a person aged 18-70 years in good health. The J gene is TRBJ2-3, the V gene TRBV7-9; perhaps TRBD2 as D (5 bases). The sample consisted of peripheral blood mononuclear cells. The CDR3 loop is CASSSHSVYTQYF. The sequenced CDR3 bases are TGTGCCAGCAGCTCTCATAGCGTATATACG.